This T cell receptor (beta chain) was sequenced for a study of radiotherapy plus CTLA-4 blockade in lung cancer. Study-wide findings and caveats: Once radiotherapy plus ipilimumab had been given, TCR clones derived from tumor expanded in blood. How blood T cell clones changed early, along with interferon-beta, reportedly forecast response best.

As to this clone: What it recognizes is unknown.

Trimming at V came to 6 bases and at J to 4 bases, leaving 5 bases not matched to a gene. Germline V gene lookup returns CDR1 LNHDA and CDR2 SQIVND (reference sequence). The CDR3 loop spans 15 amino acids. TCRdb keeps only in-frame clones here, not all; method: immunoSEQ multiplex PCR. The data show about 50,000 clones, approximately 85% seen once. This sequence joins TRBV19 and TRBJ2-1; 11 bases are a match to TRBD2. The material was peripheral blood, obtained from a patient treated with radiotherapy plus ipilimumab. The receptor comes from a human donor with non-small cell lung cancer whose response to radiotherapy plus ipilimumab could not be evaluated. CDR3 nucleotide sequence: TGTGCCAGTAGCACTAGCGGGAGTCCTTACAATGAGCAGTTCTTC. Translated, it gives CASSTSGSPYNEQFF.